Presented here are 27 T cell receptor beta chains from one specimen sequenced in a study of cytomegalovirus exposure and HLA in healthy donors. In the PCR, 60 Vbeta and 13 Jbeta primers were used. TCRdb's table, derived via immunoSEQ multiplex PCR, lists solely in-frame clones and lacks some. The sample carries around 150,000 clones, roughly 65% recorded once. The sample taken for sequencing was PBMCs. The source is a man younger than 30 in good health and CMV-seropositive.

The chain recombines TRBV2 with TRBJ2-1; 14 nucleotides align to TRBD2. Germline trimming cut 9 bases from V and 3 bases from J; bases unmatched to any gene: 4. The germline CDR1 and CDR2 sequences are SNHLY and FYNNEI. CDR3 length equals 15 residues. DNA for the CDR3: TGTGCCAGTATTGGGACTAGCGGGAGCTACAATGAGCAGTTCTTC. Translated: CASIGTSGSYNEQFF.

In this sample, this clone turned up a few times. The rearrangement joins TRBV28 to TRBJ2-4; weak D call: TRBD1 (6 bases). CDR1 is MDHEN and CDR2 is SYDVKM in the germline V gene. Between the trimmed V and J ends, which lost 4 bases and 2 bases, there was a span of 9 bases. This CDR3 comprises 14 residues. CDR3 DNA sequence: TGTGCCAGCAGTTCAGGGGTAACCAAAAACATTCAGTACTTC. It specifies CASSSGVTKNIQYF.

This chain uses TRBV5-1 with TRBJ2-3; D might be TRBD2 (6 bases). CDR3 size: 15 residues. From germline, CDR1 is SGHRS and CDR2 YFSETQ. V was cut by 0 bases and J by 3 bases, with 11 bases left in between. The DNA of the CDR3 is TGCGCCAGCAGCTTGGGAGGGGCGGGGACAGATACGCAGTATTTT. Protein: CASSLGGAGTDTQYF. Full variable domain (remainder filled in from reference TRBV5-1 and TRBJ2-3): KAGVTQTPRYLIKTRGQQVTLSCSPISGHRSVSWYQQTPGQGLQFLFEYFSETQRNKGNFPGRFSGRQFSNSRSEMNVSTLELGDSALYLCASSLGGAGTDTQYFGPGTRLTVL.

In this sample, this clone turned up a few times. This chain joins TRBV4-1 and TRBJ1-2; D ambiguous. The CDR3 is 15 amino acids. Germline V CDR1 and CDR2: MGHRA, YSYEKL. The V gene lost 2 bases and the J gene lost 7 bases, with 17 bases spanning the gap. CDR3 sequence: CASSQLTVDRSGYTF. CDR3 sequence (DNA): TGCGCCAGCAGCCAACTCACGGTGGATCGGAGTGGCTACACCTTC.

V is TRBV6-1 and J is TRBJ2-1; D gene uncertain. With 7 bases removed from V and 0 bases from J, the gap between germline ends came to 10 bases. Germline assignment: CDR1 MNHNS and CDR2 SASEGT. The CDR3 is 14 residues long. The CDR3 bases are TGTGCCAGCACTGGCGCTAGCTCCTACAATGAGCAGTTCTTC. Residues: CASTGASSYNEQFF.

The V call is TRBV5-1, the J call TRBJ2-5, with 7 bases aligning to TRBD2. The CDR3 spans 15 residues. Germline V gene data show CDR1 as SGHRS and CDR2 as YFSETQ. Germline trimming cut 2 bases from V and 2 bases from J; bases unmatched to any gene: 6. CDR3 DNA sequence: TGCGCCAGCAGCTTCGGCGGGGGAAATCAAGAGACCCAGTACTTC. This encodes CASSFGGGNQETQYF.

V and J are TRBV14 and TRBJ1-1; D is uncertain. V was trimmed by 0 bases and J by 0 bases, leaving 2 bases between them. There are 13 residues in the CDR3. CDR1 and CDR2 (germline): SGHDN, FVKESK. CDR3 region: CASSQDVNTEAFF. The CDR3, as DNA: TGTGCCAGCAGCCAAGACGTGAACACTGAAGCTTTCTTT.

V usage is TRBV7-6 and J usage is TRBJ2-5, with D tentatively TRBD1 (6 bases). Germline V gives CDR1 SGHVS, CDR2 FNYEAQ. Trimming shortened V by 4 bases and J by 5 bases, and 20 bases separated the two germline ends. The CDR3 has 16 residues. The DNA of the CDR3 is TGTGCCAGCAGCTCAACAGGGACACAACAAAGGGAGACCCAGTACTTC. Translating gives CASSSTGTQQRETQYF.

The rearrangement joins TRBV2 to TRBJ2-7; a possible D gene is TRBD1 (7 bases). V was cut by 8 bases and J by 0 bases, with 17 bases left in between. Germline V gene sequence: CDR1 SNHLY, CDR2 FYNNEI. The CDR3 has 15 amino acids. CDR3 amino acids: CASGLRGGSSYEQYV. The DNA for the CDR3 is TGTGCCAGCGGACTACGAGGGGGCAGCTCCTACGAGCAGTACGTC.

This CDR3 is CASSYRRGGGGYTF. The CDR3 DNA sequence: TGTGCCAGCAGTTACAGACGGGGGGGAGGTGGCTACACCTTC. The chain is built from TRBV6-5 and TRBJ1-2, with D possibly matching TRBD1 (5 bases). CDR1 is MNHEY and CDR2 is SVGAGI in the germline V gene. The CDR3 loop spans 14 amino acids. Trimming cost V 2 bases and J 7 bases, with 14 bases left between them.

This chain joins TRBV18 and TRBJ2-2, with 8 bases identical to TRBD2. The germline V gene encodes CDR1 KGHSH and CDR2 LQKENI. Trimming cost V 1 base and J 6 bases; bases outside gene matches: 4. CDR3 length: 15 amino acids. The CDR3 sequence is CASSPLAGIAGELFF. In DNA form, the CDR3 reads TGTGCCAGCTCACCACTAGCGGGAATTGCCGGGGAGCTGTTTTTT.

The chain combines TRBV2 with TRBJ2-7, with a weak D call TRBD2 (5 bases). This CDR3 spans 13 amino acids. The germline V gene encodes CDR1 SNHLY and CDR2 FYNNEI. V gave up 5 bases and J gave up 4 bases, with 12 bases separating them. The CDR3 sequence: CASSRDPIYEQYV. The CDR3 bases are TGTGCCAGCAGTCGGGATCCCATTTACGAGCAGTACGTC.

J is TRBJ1-4 and V is TRBV27; TRBD1 is a possible D gene (6 bases). The V end lost 3 bases, the J end lost 2 bases, and 7 bases lay between the germline ends. This CDR3 has 14 residues. Per germline, CDR1 MNHEY and CDR2 SMNVEV (reference sequence). The DNA of the CDR3 is TGTGCCAGCAGTTTCAGGGGCACTAATGAAAAACTGTTTTTT. Translation gives CASSFRGTNEKLFF.

The rearrangement joins TRBV5-8 to TRBJ2-1; 10 positions match TRBD2. The CDR3 loop spans 14 amino acids. Germline-derived CDR1 and CDR2 are SGHTS and YDEGEE. The ends lost 4 bases at V and 9 bases at J; junction bases unmatched: 7. For the CDR3, the DNA is TGTGCCAGCAGCAGAGCGGGAGGGTTCCTTGAGCAGTTCTTC. It translates to CASSRAGGFLEQFF. Variable domain in full (rest from reference TRBV5-8 and TRBJ2-1): EAGVTQSPTHLIKTRGQQATLRCSPISGHTSVYWYQQALGLGLQFLLWYDEGEERNRGNFPPRFSGRQFPNYSSELNVNALELEDSALYLCASSRAGGFLEQFFGPGTRLTVL.

The chain links TRBV12-5 to TRBJ1-1, with D uncertain. Per the germline V gene, CDR1 is LGHNT and CDR2 is FRNRAP. This CDR3 spans 14 amino acids. Trimming stripped 6 bases from V and 1 base from J, with 12 bases between. In DNA, the CDR3 is TGTGCTAGTGGATCGGGTGCGGGGAACACTGAAGCTTTCTTT. Protein: CASGSGAGNTEAFF.

The V and J genes are TRBV9 and TRBJ2-3; maybe TRBD2 (6 bases). CDR1 and CDR2 (germline): SGDLS, YYNGEE. Trimming stripped 0 bases from V and 0 bases from J, with 11 bases between. This CDR3 spans 16 amino acids. For the CDR3, the DNA is TGTGCCAGCAGCGTAGATAGCGGTCAAAGCACAGATACGCAGTATTTT. The encoded protein is CASSVDSGQSTDTQYF.

The chain employs TRBV9 and TRBJ1-3, with D unclear. Per germline, CDR1 SGDLS and CDR2 YYNGEE. V gave up 0 bases and J gave up 0 bases, with 13 bases separating them. This CDR3 region has 17 residues. The CDR3 loop is CASSVGRRSSSGNTIYF. The CDR3 DNA reads TGTGCCAGCAGCGTAGGGAGGCGGTCCAGCTCTGGAAACACCATATATTTT.

This clone turned up a few times. The gene calls are TRBV9 and TRBJ2-1; 14 nucleotides match TRBD2. Per the germline V gene, CDR1 is SGDLS and CDR2 is YYNGEE. The V and J ends lost 4 bases and 4 bases, in that order; junction bases with no gene match: 13. The CDR3 runs to 19 residues. CDR3 in amino acids: CASSPPSSGTSGGYNEQFF. The CDR3 DNA follows: TGTGCCAGCAGCCCCCCCAGTTCCGGGACTAGCGGGGGTTACAATGAGCAGTTCTTC.

This chain connects TRBV11-2 to TRBJ2-1; 10 bases are a match to TRBD2. The CDR3 length is 15 residues. Germline CDR1 and CDR2: SGHAT and FQNNGV. Trimming took 5 bases from V and 6 from J; bases not matched to a gene: 7. DNA of the CDR3: TGTGCCAGCAGCGCTCTAGCGGGAGCGTCCAATGAGCAGTTCTTC. It encodes CASSALAGASNEQFF.

V is TRBV7-3 and J is TRBJ2-5; tentatively, D is TRBD2 (6 bases). Germline V lookup: CDR1 SGHTA, CDR2 FQGTGA. The CDR3 runs 14 residues. Trimming removed 5 bases from V and 0 bases from J, with 10 bases in between. The CDR3: CASSPTGDQETQYF. DNA of the CDR3: TGTGCCAGCAGCCCCACGGGGGACCAAGAGACCCAGTACTTC.

The chain employs TRBV15 and TRBJ2-5, with 10 nucleotides matching TRBD1. The germline V gene has CDR1 LNHNV and CDR2 YYDKDF (reference sequence). There are 17 residues in the CDR3. Trimming cost V 4 bases and J 4 bases; bases outside gene matches: 12. This CDR3 is CATSTDARTGGGETQYF. CDR3 sequence (DNA): TGTGCCACCAGCACCGACGCCCGGACAGGGGGAGGAGAGACCCAGTACTTC.

The chain couples TRBV9 to TRBJ1-2; D is perhaps TRBD1 (5 bases). CDR3 length equals 15 residues. The germline V gene has CDR1 SGDLS and CDR2 YYNGEE. V was pared by 0 bases and J by 4 bases, with 13 bases between. The CDR3 DNA sequence: TGTGCCAGCAGCGTAGGGGTACAGGAGCTCTATGGCTACACCTTC. The encoded protein is CASSVGVQELYGYTF. Variable domain in full (rest from reference TRBV9 and TRBJ1-2): DSGVTQTPKHLITATGQRVTLRCSPRSGDLSVYWYQQSLDQGLQFLIQYYNGEERAKGNILERFSAQQFPDLHSELNLSSLELGDSALYFCASSVGVQELYGYTFGSGTRLTVV.

The chain recombines TRBV18 with TRBJ1-1; D is unresolved. The V gene's germline CDR1 is KGHSH and CDR2 LQKENI. The CDR3 sequence is 15 residues long. Trimming took off 1 base at V and 3 bases at J, with 12 bases between the two ends. CDR3 in amino acids: CASSPRRGWDTEAFF. CDR3 in DNA: TGTGCCAGCTCACCACGGCGGGGATGGGACACTGAAGCTTTCTTT.

This chain joins TRBV5-5 and TRBJ2-1; possibly TRBD2 for D (5 bases). CDR1 is SGHKS and CDR2 is YYEKEE in the germline V gene (reference sequence). Trimming shortened V by 0 bases and J by 13 bases, and 14 bases separated the two germline ends. There are 13 residues in the CDR3. This CDR3 is CASSLEASFFQFF. For the CDR3, the DNA is TGTGCCAGCAGCTTGGAGGCTAGCTTTTTCCAGTTCTTC.

The CDR3 DNA follows: TGTGCCAGCAGACCGACCGGGACTAGCGAAAACAATGAGCAGTTCTTC. It encodes CASRPTGTSENNEQFF. The rearrangement uses TRBV9 and TRBJ2-1, with TRBD2 matching over 10 bases. The ends lost 5 bases at V and 5 bases at J; junction bases unmatched: 10. CDR3 length: 16 residues. Germline CDR1 is SGDLS and CDR2 is YYNGEE.

This chain connects TRBV2 to TRBJ1-6, with D tentatively TRBD1 (5 bases). The CDR3 is made up of 13 amino acids. V shed 11 bases and J shed 7 bases, with 15 bases lying between them. The germline V gene encodes CDR1 SNHLY and CDR2 FYNNEI. CDR3 nucleotides: TGTGCCGGTCGGCGGGGGGACAATTCACCCCTCCACTTT. Its protein is CAGRRGDNSPLHF.

Only a few counts were recorded for this clone. This chain connects TRBV11-2 to TRBJ2-5; D is undetermined. Trimming removed 0 bases at V and 2 bases at J, with 10 bases between. This CDR3 comprises 15 residues. Germline V gives CDR1 SGHAT, CDR2 FQNNGV. The CDR3 DNA follows: TGTGCCAGCAGCTTAGAGTGGCAAGATCAAGAGACCCAGTACTTC. It is translated as CASSLEWQDQETQYF.